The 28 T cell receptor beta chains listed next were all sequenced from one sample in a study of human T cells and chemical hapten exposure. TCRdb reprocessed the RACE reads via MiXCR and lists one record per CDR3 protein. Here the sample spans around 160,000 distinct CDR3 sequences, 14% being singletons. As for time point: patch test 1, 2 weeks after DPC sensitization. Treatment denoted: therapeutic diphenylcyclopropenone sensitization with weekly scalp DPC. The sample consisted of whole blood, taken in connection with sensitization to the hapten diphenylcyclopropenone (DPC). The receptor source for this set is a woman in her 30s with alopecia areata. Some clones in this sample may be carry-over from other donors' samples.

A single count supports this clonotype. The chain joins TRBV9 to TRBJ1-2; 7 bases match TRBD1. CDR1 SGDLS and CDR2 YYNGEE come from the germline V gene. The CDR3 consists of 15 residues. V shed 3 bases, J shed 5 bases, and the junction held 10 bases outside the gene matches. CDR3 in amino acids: CASSGETGSAYGYTF. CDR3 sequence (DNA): TGTGCCAGCAGCGGCGAGACAGGGTCAGCTTATGGCTACACCTTC.

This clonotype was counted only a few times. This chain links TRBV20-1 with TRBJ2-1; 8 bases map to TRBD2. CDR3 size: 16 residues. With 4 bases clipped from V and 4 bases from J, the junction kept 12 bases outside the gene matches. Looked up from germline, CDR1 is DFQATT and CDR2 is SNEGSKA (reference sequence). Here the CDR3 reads CSAMSLLGGGYNEQFF. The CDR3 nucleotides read TGCAGTGCTATGTCTCTACTGGGCGGGGGGTACAATGAGCAGTTCTTC.

The CDR3: CSVATNEKLFF. CDR3 sequence (DNA): TGCAGCGTCGCTACTAATGAAAAACTGTTTTTT. J is TRBJ1-4 and V is TRBV29-1; no clear D gene. The ends were cut back, 6 bases at V and 2 bases at J, with 4 bases in the middle. This CDR3 has 11 residues. Germline CDR1 reads SQVTM; CDR2 reads ANQGSEA.

CDR3 in DNA: TGTGCCAGCAGTTTTGCAGACGCCAGGGAGACCCAGTACTTC. Translating gives CASSFADARETQYF. This chain connects TRBV12-3 or TRBV12-4 to TRBJ2-5; D gene ambiguous. The length of the CDR3 is 14 residues. The V and J ends lost 3 bases and 5 bases respectively, with 13 bases between them.

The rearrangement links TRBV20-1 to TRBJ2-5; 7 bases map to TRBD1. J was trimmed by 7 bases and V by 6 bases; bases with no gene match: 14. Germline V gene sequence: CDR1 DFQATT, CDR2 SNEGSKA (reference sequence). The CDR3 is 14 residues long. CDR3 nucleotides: TGCAGTGCCTACCCGGGACAGAGCCCCGGGACCCAGTACTTC. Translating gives CSAYPGQSPGTQYF.

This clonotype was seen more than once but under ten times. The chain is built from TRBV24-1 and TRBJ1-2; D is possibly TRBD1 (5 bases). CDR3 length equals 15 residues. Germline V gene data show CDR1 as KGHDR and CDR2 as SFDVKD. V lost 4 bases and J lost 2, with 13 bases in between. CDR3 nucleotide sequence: TGTGCCACCAGTGACGGAGGGACGGCGAACTATGGCTACACCTTC. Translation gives CATSDGGTANYGYTF.

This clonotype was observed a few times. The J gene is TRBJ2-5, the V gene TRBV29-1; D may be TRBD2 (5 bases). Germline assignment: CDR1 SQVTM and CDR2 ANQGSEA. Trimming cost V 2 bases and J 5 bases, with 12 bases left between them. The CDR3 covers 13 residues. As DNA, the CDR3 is TGCAGCGTTGAAAGAGGTCTAGCTGAGACCCAGTACTTC. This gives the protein CSVERGLAETQYF.

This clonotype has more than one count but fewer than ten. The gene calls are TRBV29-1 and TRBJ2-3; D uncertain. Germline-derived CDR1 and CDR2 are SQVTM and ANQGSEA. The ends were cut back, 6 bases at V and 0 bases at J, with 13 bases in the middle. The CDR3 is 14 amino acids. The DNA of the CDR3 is TGCAGCGTCCCCTCCCCGGGTAGCACAGATACGCAGTATTTT. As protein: CSVPSPGSTDTQYF.

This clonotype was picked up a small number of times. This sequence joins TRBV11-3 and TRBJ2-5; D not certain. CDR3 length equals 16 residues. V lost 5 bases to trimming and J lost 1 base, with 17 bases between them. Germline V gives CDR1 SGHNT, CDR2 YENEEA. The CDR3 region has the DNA TGTGCCAGCAGCACACGAACGCCATTCGTCCAAGAGACCCAGTACTTC. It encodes CASSTRTPFVQETQYF.

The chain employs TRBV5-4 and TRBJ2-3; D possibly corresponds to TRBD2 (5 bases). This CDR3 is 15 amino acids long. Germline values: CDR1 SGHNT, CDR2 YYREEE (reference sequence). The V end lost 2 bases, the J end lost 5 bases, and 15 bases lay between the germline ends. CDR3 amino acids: CASSLGQTAGDTQYF. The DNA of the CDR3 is TGTGCCAGCAGCTTAGGGCAGACGGCGGGAGATACGCAGTATTTT.

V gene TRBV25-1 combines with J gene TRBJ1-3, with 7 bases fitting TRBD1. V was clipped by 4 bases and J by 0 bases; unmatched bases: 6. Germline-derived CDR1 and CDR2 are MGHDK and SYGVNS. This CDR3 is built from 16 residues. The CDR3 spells CASSGQGDYSGNTIYF. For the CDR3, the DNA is TGTGCCAGCAGTGGCCAGGGGGATTACTCTGGAAACACCATATATTTT.

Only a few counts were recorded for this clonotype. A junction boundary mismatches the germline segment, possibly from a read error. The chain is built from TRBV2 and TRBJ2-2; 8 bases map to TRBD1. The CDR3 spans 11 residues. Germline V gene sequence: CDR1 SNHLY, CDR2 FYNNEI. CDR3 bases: TGTGCAAGCAGGGGGCGAGGGGAGCTGTTTTTT. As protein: CASRGRGELFF.

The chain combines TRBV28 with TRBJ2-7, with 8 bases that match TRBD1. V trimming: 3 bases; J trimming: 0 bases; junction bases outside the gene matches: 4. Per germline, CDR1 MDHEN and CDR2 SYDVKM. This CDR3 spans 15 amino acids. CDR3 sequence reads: CASSLTGQGSYEQYF. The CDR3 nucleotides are TGTGCCAGCAGTTTGACAGGACAGGGCTCCTACGAGCAGTACTTC.

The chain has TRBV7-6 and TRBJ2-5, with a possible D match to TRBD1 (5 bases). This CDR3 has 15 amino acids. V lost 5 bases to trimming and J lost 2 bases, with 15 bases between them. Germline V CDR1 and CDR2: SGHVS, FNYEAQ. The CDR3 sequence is CASSRVTASQETQYF. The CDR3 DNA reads TGTGCCAGCAGCCGTGTGACAGCGTCTCAAGAGACCCAGTACTTC.

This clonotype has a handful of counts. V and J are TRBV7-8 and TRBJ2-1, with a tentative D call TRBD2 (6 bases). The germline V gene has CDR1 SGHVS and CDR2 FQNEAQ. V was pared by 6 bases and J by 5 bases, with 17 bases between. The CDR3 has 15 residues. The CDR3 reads CASRGGVLENNEQFF. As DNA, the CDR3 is TGTGCCAGCAGGGGCGGGGTCTTGGAAAACAATGAGCAGTTCTTC.

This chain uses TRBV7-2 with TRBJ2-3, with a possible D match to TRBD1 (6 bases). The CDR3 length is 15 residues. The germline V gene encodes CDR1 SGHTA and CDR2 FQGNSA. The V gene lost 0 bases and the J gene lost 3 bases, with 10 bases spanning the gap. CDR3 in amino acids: CASSLALQGTDTQYF. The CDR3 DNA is TGTGCCAGCAGCTTAGCGCTGCAGGGGACAGATACGCAGTATTTT.

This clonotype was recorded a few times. The CDR3 reads CASSKTENTEAFF. The CDR3 DNA is TGTGCCAGCAGTAAGACAGAGAACACTGAAGCTTTCTTT. The V and J genes are TRBV12-3 or TRBV12-4 and TRBJ1-1; D is possibly TRBD1 (5 bases). V dropped 5 bases and J dropped 1 base, with 8 bases sitting between them. CDR3 size: 13 residues.

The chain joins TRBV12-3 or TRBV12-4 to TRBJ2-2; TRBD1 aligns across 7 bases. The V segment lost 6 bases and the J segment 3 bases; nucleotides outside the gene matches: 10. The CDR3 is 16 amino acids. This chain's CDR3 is CASRLGRDRYTGELFF. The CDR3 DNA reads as TGTGCCAGCAGACTGGGAAGGGACAGATACACCGGGGAGCTGTTTTTT.

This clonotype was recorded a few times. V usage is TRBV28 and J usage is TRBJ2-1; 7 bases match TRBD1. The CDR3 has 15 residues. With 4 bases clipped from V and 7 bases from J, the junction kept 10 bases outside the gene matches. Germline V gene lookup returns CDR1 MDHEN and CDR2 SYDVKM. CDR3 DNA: TGTGCCAGCAGTTCAACCGGGACAGAGTCGAATGAGCAGTTCTTC. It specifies CASSSTGTESNEQFF.

CDR3 in DNA: TGCGCCAGCAGCCGTAGACAGGGGGCGCGAGGGACTGAAGCTTTCTTT. This gives the protein CASSRRQGARGTEAFF. This chain connects TRBV4-1 to TRBJ1-1, with 10 bases identical to TRBD1. Germline-derived CDR1 and CDR2 are MGHRA and YSYEKL. V shed 4 bases, J shed 5 bases, and the junction held 10 bases outside the gene matches. This CDR3 contains 16 residues.

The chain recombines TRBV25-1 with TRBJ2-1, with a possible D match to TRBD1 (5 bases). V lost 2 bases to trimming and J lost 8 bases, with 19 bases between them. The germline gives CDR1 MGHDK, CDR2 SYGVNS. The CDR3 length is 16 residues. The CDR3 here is CASSEGWTRSGDEQFF. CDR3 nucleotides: TGTGCCAGCAGTGAAGGGTGGACAAGGTCTGGGGATGAGCAGTTCTTC.

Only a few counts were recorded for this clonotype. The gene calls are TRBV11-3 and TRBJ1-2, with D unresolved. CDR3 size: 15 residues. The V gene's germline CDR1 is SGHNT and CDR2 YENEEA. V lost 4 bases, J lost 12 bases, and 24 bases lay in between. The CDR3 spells CASSYRPDKVDADTF. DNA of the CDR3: TGTGCCAGCAGCTACCGACCTGACAAGGTAGATGCGGACACCTTC. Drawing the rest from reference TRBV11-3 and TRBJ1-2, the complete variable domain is EAGVVQSPRYKIIEKKQPVAFWCNPISGHNTLYWYLQNLGQGPELLIRYENEEAVDDSQLPKDRFSAERLKGVDSTLKIQPAELGDSAVYLCASSYRPDKVDADTFGSGTRLTVV.

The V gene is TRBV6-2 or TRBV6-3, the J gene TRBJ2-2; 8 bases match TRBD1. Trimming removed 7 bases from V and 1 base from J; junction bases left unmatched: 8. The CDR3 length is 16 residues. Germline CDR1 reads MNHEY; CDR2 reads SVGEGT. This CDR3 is CASTSDRAKNTGELFF. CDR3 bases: TGTGCCAGCACCTCGGACAGGGCGAAGAACACCGGGGAGCTGTTTTTT.

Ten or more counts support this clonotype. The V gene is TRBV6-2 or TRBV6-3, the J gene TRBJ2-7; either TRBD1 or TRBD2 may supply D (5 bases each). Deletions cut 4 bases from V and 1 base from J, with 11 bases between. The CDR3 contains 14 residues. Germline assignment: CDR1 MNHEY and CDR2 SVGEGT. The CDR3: CASSSVGASYEQYF. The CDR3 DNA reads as TGTGCCAGCAGTTCCGTCGGGGCATCCTACGAGCAGTACTTC.

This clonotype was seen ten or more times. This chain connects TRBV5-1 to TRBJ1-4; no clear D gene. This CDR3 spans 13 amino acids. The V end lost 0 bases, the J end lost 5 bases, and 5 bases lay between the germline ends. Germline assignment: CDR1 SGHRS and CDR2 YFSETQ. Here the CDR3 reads CASSLDGNEKLFF. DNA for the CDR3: TGCGCCAGCAGCTTGGACGGAAATGAAAAACTGTTTTTT.

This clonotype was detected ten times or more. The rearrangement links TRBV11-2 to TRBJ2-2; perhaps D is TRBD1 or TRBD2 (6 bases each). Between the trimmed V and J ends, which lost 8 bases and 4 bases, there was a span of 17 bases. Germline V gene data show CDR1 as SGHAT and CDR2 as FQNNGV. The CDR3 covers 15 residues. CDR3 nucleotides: TGTGCCAGCGCTCAGGGGAGGAGAAGCACCGGGGAGCTGTTTTTT. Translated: CASAQGRRSTGELFF.

CDR3 sequence: CASSGGAGGELFF. The CDR3, as DNA: TGTGCCAGCAGCGGCGGGGCCGGCGGGGAGCTGTTTTTT. The J gene is TRBJ2-2, the V gene TRBV5-5; D is possibly TRBD2 (6 bases). The CDR3 runs to 13 residues. CDR1 is SGHKS, CDR2 YYEKEE, per germline (reference sequence). Trimming left V 4 bases short and J 7 bases short, with 11 bases between.

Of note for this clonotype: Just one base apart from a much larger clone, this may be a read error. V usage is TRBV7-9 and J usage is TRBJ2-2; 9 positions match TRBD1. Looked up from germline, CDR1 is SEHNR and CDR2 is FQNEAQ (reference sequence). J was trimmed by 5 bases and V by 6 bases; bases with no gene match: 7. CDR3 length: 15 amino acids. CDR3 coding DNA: TGTGCCAGCAGAGCCGTCGGGACAGGGACCGGGGAGCTGTTTTTT. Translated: CASRAVGTGTGELFF.